This T cell receptor beta chain was found in a study of radiation and T cells in renal cell carcinoma. As to time point: baseline pretreatment blood. Treatment here: 15 Gy SBRT to primary tumor, nephrectomy 4 weeks later. Assay: immunoSEQ multiplex PCR; the TCRdb copy retains only in-frame clones and omits some. Among 150,000 or so clones listed, about 87% were seen once. The CDR3 is 15 amino acids. With 4 bases clipped from V and 6 bases from J, the junction kept 9 bases outside the gene matches. Germline values: CDR1 LNHNV, CDR2 YYDKDF (reference sequence). Material: blood, obtained from a patient whose treatment included radiotherapy and nephrectomy. The chain employs TRBV15 and TRBJ1-2, with 9 bases aligning to TRBD1. This clonotype was obtained from a woman in her 70s with renal cell carcinoma. DNA for the CDR3: TGTGCCACCAGCATCTCCACAGGGGGCTGGGATGGCTACACCTTC. Amino acid sequence: CATSISTGGWDGYTF.